This T cell receptor (beta chain) was sequenced in a study of shared clonotypes between healthy human individuals. This clone has only one observation. Between the trimmed V and J ends, which lost 0 bases and 6 bases, there was a span of 7 bases. The CDR3 length is 12 residues. Germline CDR1 is GTSNPN and CDR2 is SVGIG (reference sequence). The donors were all Caucasian adults (living in Nashville, Tennessee). TCRdb's copy holds only in-frame clones and misses some; the assay was immunoSEQ multiplex PCR. Of some 1,400,000 clones listed, roughly 96% are singletons. Sequenced input: naive CD4+ T cells sorted from blood. Subset given: CD45RA+ positively selected. This sequence was found in a man aged 25 to 45 in good health. The chain carries TRBV30 and TRBJ2-3; no reliable D call. CDR3 sequence: CAWSVLDDTQYF. CDR3 DNA: TGTGCCTGGAGTGTACTCGATGATACGCAGTATTTT.